The clone carrying this T cell receptor (beta chain) is a singleton in its sample. This sample is part of a study of pediatric ulcerative colitis. The CDR3 contains 13 residues. Germline V gene data show CDR1 as GTSNPN and CDR2 as SVGIG (reference sequence). The J segment lost 7 bases and the V segment lost 2 bases, leaving 2 bases of the junction unmatched. The table came from immunoSEQ multiplex PCR; TCRdb's copy has only in-frame clones and leaves some out. In the table there are about 64,000 clones, around 85% of which are singletons. V gene TRBV30 combines with J gene TRBJ1-6; 7 bases map to TRBD1. Sequencing was carried out using blood. The receptor was derived from a boy younger than 18 with severe ulcerative colitis. The CDR3 sequence is CAWSLQGNSPLHF. CDR3 coding DNA: TGTGCCTGGAGTCTACAGGGGAATTCACCCCTCCACTTT.